This TCR beta chain was profiled in a study of CD8+CD57+ T cells in acquired aplastic anemia. This clonotype showed up just a few times. As yet, its antigen is unknown. Trimming took 10 bases from V and 0 from J; bases not matched to a gene: 2. CDR1 ENHRY and CDR2 SYGVKD come from the germline V gene. The CDR3 is made up of 13 amino acids. The use of genomic DNA as template underpinned the TCR beta VDJ and CDR3 profiling. TCRdb independently ran MiXCR on the reads; one entry per CDR3 protein. The sample holds 300,000 or so distinct CDR3 sequences; 55% to 65% are singletons and the top ten take roughly 8%. Study findings and constraints: Simpson's diversity of CD8+ cells was not significantly different in patients compared with controls.

The clonotype originates from a human donor with severe aplastic anemia or a healthy control (not recorded which). The gene calls are TRBV10-3 and TRBJ2-3; TRBD1 matches 9 bases. The source material was sorted CD4+, CD8+, or CD8+CD57+ T cells (not recorded which) from PBMCs. The CDR3 region has the DNA TGTGCCAGCACAGGGGGCAGCACAGATACGCAGTATTTT. Protein sequence: CASTGGSTDTQYF.